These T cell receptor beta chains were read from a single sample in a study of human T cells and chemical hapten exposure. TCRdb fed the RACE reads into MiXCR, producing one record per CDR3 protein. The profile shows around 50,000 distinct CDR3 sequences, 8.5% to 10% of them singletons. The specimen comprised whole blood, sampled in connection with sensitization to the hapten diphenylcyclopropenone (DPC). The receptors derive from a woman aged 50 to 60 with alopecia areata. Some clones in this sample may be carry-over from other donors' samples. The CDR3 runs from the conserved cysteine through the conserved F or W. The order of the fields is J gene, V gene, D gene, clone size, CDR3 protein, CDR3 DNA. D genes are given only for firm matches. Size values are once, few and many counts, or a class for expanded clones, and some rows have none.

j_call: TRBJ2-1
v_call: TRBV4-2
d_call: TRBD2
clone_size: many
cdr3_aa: CASSQDSGRRNEQFF
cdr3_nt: TGTGCCAGCAGCCAAGATAGCGGGAGACGGAATGAGCAGTTCTTC

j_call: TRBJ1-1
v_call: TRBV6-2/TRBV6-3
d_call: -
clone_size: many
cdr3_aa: CASSYSGGRLNTEAFF
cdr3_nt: TGTGCCAGCAGTTACTCCGGGGGACGGTTGAACACTGAAGCTTTCTTT

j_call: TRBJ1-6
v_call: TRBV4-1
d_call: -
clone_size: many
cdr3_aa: CASSQVWDSPLHF
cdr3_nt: TGCGCCAGCAGCCAAGTTTGGGATTCACCCCTCCACTTT

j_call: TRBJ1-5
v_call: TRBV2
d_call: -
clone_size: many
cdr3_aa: CASTRTDSNQPQHF
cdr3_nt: TGTGCCAGCACCAGGACCGATAGCAATCAGCCCCAGCATTTT

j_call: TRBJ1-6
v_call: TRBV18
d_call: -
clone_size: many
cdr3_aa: CASSPLRDSPLHF
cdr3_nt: TGTGCCAGCTCACCACTTAGAGATTCACCCCTCCACTTT

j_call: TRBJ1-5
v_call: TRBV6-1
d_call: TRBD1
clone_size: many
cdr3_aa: CASGAQGEQPQHF
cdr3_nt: TGTGCCAGCGGAGCCCAGGGGGAGCAGCCCCAGCATTTT

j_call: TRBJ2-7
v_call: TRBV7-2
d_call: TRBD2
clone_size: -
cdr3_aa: CASSLATSGGPFEQYF
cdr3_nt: TGTGCCAGCAGCTTAGCGACTAGCGGGGGACCCTTCGAGCAGTACTTC

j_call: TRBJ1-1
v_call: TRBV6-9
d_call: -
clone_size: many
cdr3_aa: CASSSPMGEDMTNTEAFF
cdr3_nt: TGTGCCAGCAGTTCCCCAATGGGGGAAGACATGACGAACACTGAAGCTTTCTTT

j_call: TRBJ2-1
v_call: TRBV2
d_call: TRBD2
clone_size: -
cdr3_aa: CASSEMVSSGYNEQFF
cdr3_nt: TGTGCCAGCAGTGAAATGGTGTCTAGCGGTTACAATGAGCAGTTCTTC

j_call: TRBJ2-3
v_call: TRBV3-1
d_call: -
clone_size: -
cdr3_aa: CASSQSGDTQYF
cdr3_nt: TGTGCCAGCAGCCAAAGTGGAGATACGCAGTATTTT

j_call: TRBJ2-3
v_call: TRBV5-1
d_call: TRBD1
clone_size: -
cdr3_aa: CASSAQGDLTDTQYF
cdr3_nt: TGCGCCAGCAGCGCACAGGGGGACCTCACAGATACGCAGTATTTT

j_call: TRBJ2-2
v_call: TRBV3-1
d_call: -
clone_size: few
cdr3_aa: CASSPPYTGELFF
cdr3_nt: TGTGCCAGCAGCCCCCCCTACACCGGGGAGCTGTTTTTT

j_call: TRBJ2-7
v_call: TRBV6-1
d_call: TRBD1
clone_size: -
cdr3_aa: CASGDRFYEQYF
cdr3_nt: TGTGCCAGCGGGGACAGATTTTACGAGCAGTACTTC

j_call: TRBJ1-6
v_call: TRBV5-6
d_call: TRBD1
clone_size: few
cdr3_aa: CASSFRTGGSSALHF
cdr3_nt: TGTGCCAGCAGCTTCAGGACAGGGGGGAGTTCGGCCCTCCACTTT

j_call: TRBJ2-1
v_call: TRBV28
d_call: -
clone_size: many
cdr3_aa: CASSFSQVVDEQFF
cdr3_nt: TGTGCCAGCAGTTTCTCCCAAGTAGTCGATGAGCAGTTCTTC

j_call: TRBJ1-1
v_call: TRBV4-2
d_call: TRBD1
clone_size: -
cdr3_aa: CASSHKGEGDRTNTEAFF
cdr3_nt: TGTGCCAGCAGCCACAAAGGGGAGGGGGACAGGACGAACACTGAAGCTTTCTTT

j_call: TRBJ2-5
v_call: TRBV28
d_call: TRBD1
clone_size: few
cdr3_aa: CASSPYSQGAEVETQYF
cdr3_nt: TGTGCCAGCAGTCCTTACTCACAGGGGGCTGAGGTAGAGACCCAGTACTTC

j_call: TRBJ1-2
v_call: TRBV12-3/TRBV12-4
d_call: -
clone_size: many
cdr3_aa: CASSSRYGYTF
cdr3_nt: TGTGCCAGCAGTTCCCGATATGGCTACACCTTC

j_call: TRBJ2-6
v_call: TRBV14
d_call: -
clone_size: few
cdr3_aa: CASSQLGTSGANVLTF
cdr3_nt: TGTGCCAGCAGCCAGTTGGGAACCTCTGGGGCCAACGTCCTGACTTTC

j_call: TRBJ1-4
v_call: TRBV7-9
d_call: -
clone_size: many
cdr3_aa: CASSLVGDPGEKLFF
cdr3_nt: TGTGCCAGCAGCTTAGTTGGAGACCCTGGCGAGAAACTGTTTTTT

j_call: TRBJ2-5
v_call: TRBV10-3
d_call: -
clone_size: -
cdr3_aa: CAISGEYQETQYF
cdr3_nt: TGTGCCATCAGCGGGGAGTACCAAGAGACCCAGTACTTC

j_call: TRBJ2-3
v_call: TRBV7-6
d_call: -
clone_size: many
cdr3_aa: CASSLIHGTTDTQYF
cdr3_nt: TGTGCCAGCAGCTTAATCCATGGGACAACAGATACGCAGTATTTT

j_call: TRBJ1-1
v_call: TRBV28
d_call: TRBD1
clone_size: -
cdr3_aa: CASSLQGTVNTEAFF
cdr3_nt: TGTGCCAGCAGTTTACAGGGGACAGTGAACACTGAAGCTTTCTTT

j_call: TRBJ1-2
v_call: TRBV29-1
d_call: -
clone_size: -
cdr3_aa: CSVEPVQGASKGYTF
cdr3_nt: TGCAGCGTTGAACCCGTCCAAGGGGCCAGTAAAGGCTACACCTTC

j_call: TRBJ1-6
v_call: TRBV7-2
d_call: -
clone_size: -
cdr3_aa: CASSPRTALGSPLHF
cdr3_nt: TGTGCCAGCAGCCCGCGGACAGCACTCGGATCACCCCTCCACTTT

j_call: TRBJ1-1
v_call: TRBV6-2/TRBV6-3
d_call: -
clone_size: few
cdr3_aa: CASSRPRGDTEAFF
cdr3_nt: TGTGCCAGCTCTCGGCCGAGAGGAGACACTGAAGCTTTCTTT

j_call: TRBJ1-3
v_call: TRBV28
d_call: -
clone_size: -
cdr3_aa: CASSRSNRVSGNTIYF
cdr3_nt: TGTGCCAGCAGCCGAAGCAATCGAGTTTCTGGAAACACCATATATTTT

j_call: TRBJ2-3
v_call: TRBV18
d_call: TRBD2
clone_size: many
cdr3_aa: CASSPPGLAGSSDTQYF
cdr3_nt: TGTGCCAGCTCACCACCGGGACTAGCGGGAAGTTCAGATACGCAGTATTTT

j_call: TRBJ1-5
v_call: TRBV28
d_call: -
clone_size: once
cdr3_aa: CASSTGGSQPQHF
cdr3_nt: TGTGCCAGCAGCACGGGTGGGTCTCAGCCCCAGCATTTT

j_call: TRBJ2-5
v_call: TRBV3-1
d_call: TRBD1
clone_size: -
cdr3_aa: CASSQFTGGAGETQYF
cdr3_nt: TGTGCCAGCAGCCAATTCACAGGGGGCGCGGGGGAGACCCAGTACTTC

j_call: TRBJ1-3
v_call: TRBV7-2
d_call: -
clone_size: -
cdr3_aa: CASSPSFFGNTIYF
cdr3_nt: TGTGCCAGCAGCCCTAGCTTTTTTGGAAACACCATATATTTT

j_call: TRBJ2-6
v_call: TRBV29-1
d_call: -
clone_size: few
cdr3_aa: CSVEDSVRDSGANVLTF
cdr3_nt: TGCAGCGTTGAAGATTCTGTACGGGACTCTGGGGCCAACGTCCTGACTTTC

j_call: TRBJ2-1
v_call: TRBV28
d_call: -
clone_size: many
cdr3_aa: CASSATSYNEQFF
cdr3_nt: TGTGCCAGCAGCGCCACTAGTTACAATGAGCAGTTCTTC

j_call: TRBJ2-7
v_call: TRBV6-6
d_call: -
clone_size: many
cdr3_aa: CASSSHQDTYEQYF
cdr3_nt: TGTGCCAGCAGTTCTCACCAGGATACCTACGAGCAGTACTTC

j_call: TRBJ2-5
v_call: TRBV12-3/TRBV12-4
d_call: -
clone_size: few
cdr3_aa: CASSLQIEETQYF
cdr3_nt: TGTGCCAGCAGTCTTCAAATCGAAGAGACCCAGTACTTC

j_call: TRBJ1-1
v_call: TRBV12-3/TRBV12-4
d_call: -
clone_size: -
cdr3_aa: CASSGRLMNTEAFF
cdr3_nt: TGTGCCAGCAGTGGCAGACTAATGAACACTGAAGCTTTCTTT

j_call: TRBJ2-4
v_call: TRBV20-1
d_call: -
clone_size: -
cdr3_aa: CSAGDFKNIQYF
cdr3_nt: TGCAGTGCCGGGGATTTCAAAAACATTCAGTACTTC

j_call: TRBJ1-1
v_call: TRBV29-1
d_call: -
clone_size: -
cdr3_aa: CSVDSANTEALF
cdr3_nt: TGCAGCGTTGATTCGGCCAACACTGAAGCTCTCTTT

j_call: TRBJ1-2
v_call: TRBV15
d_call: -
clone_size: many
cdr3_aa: CATSRAGSYGYTF
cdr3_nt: TGTGCCACCAGCAGAGCCGGGAGTTATGGCTACACCTTC

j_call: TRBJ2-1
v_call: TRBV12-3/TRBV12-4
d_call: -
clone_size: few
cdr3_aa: CASSLRGVRRREYNEQFF
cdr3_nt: TGTGCCAGCAGTTTAAGGGGGGTCAGAAGACGGGAATACAATGAGCAGTTCTTC

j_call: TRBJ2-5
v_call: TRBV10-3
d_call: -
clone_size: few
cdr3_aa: CAISESTVQETQYF
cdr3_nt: TGTGCCATCAGTGAGTCGACAGTTCAAGAGACCCAGTACTTC

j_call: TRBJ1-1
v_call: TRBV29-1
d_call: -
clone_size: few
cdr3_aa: CSVAPGLAPEAFF
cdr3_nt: TGCAGCGTTGCCCCGGGACTGGCTCCTGAAGCTTTCTTT

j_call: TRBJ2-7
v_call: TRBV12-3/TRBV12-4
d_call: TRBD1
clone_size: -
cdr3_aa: CASSHRDRGFEQYF
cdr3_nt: TGTGCCAGCAGTCACCGGGACAGGGGATTCGAGCAGTACTTC

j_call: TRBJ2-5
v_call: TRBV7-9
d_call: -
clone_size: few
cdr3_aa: CASSLMGIQETQYF
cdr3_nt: TGTGCCAGCAGCTTAATGGGGATCCAAGAGACCCAGTACTTC

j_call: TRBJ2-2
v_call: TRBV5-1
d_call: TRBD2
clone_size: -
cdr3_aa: CASSPTSGRTGELFF
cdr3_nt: TGCGCCAGCAGCCCTACTAGCGGGAGGACCGGGGAGCTGTTTTTT

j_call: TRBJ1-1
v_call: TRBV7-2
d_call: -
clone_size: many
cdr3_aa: CASRIQGYTEAFF
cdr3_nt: TGTGCCAGCAGGATACAGGGATACACTGAAGCTTTCTTT

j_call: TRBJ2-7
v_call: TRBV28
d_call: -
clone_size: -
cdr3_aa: CATDSHTYEQYF
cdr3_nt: TGTGCCACGGACAGTCACACCTACGAGCAGTACTTC

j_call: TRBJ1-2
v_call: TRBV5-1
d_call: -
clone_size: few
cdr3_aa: CASSSVQEGYGYTF
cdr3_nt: TGCGCCAGCAGCTCTGTCCAGGAGGGCTATGGCTACACCTTC

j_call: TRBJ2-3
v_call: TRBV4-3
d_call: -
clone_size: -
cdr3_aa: CASSPTERYTDTLYF
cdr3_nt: TGCGCCAGCAGCCCCACAGAAAGGTACACAGATACGCTGTATTTT

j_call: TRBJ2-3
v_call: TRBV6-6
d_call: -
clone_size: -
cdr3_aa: CASSYLGTFTDTQYF
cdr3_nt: TGTGCCAGCAGTTACTTGGGAACTTTCACAGATACGCAGTATTTT

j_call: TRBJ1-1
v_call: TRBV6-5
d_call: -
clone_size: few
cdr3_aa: CASSPTNTEAFF
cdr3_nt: TGTGCCAGCAGCCCCACGAACACTGAAGCTTTCTTT

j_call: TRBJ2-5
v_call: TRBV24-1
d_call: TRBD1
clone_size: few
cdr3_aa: CATSGLGQGFSERETQYF
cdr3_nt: TGTGCCACCAGTGGGTTGGGACAGGGATTTTCCGAAAGAGAGACCCAGTACTTC

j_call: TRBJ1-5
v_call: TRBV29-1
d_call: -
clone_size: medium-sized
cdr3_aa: CSIGQTNQPQHF
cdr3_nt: TGCAGCATAGGACAGACCAATCAGCCCCAGCATTTT

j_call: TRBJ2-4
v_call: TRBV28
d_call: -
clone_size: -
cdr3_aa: CASSSPGAGKKNIQYF
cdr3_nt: TGTGCCAGCAGTTCCCCGGGGGCCGGGAAGAAAAACATTCAGTACTTC

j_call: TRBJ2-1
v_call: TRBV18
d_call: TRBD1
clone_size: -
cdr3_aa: CASTDQQGAANEQFF
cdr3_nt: TGTGCCAGCACCGATCAACAGGGGGCTGCCAATGAGCAGTTCTTC

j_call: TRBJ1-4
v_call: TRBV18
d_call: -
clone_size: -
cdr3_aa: CASSPPNSAEKLFF
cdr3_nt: TGTGCCAGCTCACCACCGAATTCAGCCGAAAAACTGTTTTTT